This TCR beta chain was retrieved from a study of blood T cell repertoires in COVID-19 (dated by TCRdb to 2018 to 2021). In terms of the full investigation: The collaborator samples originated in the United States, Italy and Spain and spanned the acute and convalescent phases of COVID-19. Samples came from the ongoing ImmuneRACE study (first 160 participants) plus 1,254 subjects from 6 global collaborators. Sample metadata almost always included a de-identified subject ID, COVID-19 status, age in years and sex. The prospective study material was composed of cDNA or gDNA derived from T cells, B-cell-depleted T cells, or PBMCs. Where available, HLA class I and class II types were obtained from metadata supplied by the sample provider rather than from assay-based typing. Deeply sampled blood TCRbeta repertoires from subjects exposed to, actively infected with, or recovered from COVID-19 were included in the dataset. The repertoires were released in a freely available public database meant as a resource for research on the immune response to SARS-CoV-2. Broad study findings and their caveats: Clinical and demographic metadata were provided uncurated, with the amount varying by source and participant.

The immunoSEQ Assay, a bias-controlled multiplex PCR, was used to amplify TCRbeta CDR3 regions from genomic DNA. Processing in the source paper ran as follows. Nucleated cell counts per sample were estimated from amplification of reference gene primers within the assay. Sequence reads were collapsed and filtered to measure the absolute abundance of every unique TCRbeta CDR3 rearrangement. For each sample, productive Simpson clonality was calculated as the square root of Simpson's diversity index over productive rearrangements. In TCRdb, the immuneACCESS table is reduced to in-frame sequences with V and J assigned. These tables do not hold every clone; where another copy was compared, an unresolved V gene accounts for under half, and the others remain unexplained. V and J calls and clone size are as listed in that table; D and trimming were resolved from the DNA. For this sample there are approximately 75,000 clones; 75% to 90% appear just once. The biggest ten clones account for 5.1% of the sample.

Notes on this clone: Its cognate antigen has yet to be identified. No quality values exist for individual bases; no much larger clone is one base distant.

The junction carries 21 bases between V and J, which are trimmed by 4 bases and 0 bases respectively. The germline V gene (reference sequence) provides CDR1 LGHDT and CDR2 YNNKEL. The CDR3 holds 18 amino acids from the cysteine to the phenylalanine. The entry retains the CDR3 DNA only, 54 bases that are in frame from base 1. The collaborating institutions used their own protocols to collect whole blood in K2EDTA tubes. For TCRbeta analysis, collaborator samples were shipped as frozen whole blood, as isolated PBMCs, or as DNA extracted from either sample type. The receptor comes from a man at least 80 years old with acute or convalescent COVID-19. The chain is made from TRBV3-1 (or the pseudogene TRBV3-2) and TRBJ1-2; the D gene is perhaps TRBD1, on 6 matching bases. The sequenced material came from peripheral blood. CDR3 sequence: CASSPSGGGVGSNYGYTF. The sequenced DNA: TGTGCCAGCAGCCCTTCGGGGGGGGGCGTAGGCTCTAACTATGGCTACACCTTC.